This T cell receptor (beta chain) was obtained from a study of T cell responses to AZD1222 COVID-19 vaccine. This CDR3 spans 18 amino acids. Germline lookup yields CDR1 LGHNA and CDR2 YNFKEQ. Trimming removed 4 bases from V and 0 bases from J, with 16 bases in between. Study-wide points: Within unmutated variant regions lay the reported targets of nearly half of spike-specific TCRs. Two AZD1222 administrations were followed by greater Spike-specific TCR breadth and depth.

Only in-frame clones appear in the TCRdb table, and some are missing; sequencing was by immunoSEQ multiplex PCR. The sample includes around 140,000 clones, around 94% of them seen just once. Concerning this clone: Its antigen is as yet unknown.

This specimen consisted of peripheral blood, obtained 28 days after the second AZD1222 dose. This clonotype originated in an adult who received the AZD1222 COVID-19 vaccine. The chain couples TRBV4-2 to TRBJ2-6, with D unclear. In nucleotides, the CDR3 is TGTGCCAGCAGCCTGGTCGGCAGAACGAGCTCTGGGGCCAACGTCCTGACTTTC. This gives the protein CASSLVGRTSSGANVLTF.